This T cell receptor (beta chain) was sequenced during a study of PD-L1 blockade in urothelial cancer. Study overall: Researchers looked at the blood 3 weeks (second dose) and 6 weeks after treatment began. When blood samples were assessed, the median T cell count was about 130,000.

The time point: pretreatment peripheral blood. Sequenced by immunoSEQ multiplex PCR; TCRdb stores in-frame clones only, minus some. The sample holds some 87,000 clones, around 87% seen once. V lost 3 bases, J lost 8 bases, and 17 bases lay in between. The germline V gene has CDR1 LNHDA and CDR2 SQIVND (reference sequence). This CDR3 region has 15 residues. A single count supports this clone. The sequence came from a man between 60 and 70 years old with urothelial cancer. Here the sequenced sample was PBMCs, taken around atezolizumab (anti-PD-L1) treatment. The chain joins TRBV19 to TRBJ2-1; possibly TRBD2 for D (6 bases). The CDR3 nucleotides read TGTGCCAGTAGTATGGGGCTAGCGAGAAGCGATGAGCAGTTCTTC. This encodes CASSMGLARSDEQFF.